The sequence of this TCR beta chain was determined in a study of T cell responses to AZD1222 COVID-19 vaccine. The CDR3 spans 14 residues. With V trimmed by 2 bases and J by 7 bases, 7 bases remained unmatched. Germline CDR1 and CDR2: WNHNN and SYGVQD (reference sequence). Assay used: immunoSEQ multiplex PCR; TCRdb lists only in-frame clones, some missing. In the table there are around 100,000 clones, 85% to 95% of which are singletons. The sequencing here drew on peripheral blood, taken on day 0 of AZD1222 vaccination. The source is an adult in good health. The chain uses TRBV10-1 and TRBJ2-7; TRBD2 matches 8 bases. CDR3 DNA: TGCGCCAGCAGTGAGACTAGCGGATTTGGGGAGCAGTACTTC. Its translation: CASSETSGFGEQYF.